Sequencing of this TCR beta chain was carried out in a study of T cell responses to AZD1222 COVID-19 vaccine. The study, taken as a whole, reports: Scientists sampled the repertoires only once the peak T cell response had passed. Only 5 or 6 AZD1222 recipients tested seropositive at baseline. Among the donors, most were white British and more were female, and clonal diversity was possibly underestimated.

Method: immunoSEQ multiplex PCR; TCRdb's copy keeps in-frame clones and lacks some. The sample consists of 150,000 or so clones, about 92% of them appearing once. On this clone: The antigen remains undetermined.

The CDR3 extends over 14 amino acids. V lost 10 bases to trimming and J lost 1 base, with 14 bases between them. CDR1 and CDR2 from the germline V gene are MNHEY and SVGAGI. Recipients boosted at about 4 weeks or about 12 weeks are pooled. This receptor was taken from an adult who received the AZD1222 COVID-19 vaccine. The sequencing here drew on peripheral blood, taken 28 days after the second AZD1222 dose. The rearrangement joins TRBV6-5 to TRBJ1-3; D ambiguous. CDR3 in amino acids: CATARVLSGNTIYF. CDR3 in DNA: TGTGCCACCGCACGAGTGCTATCTGGAAACACCATATATTTT.